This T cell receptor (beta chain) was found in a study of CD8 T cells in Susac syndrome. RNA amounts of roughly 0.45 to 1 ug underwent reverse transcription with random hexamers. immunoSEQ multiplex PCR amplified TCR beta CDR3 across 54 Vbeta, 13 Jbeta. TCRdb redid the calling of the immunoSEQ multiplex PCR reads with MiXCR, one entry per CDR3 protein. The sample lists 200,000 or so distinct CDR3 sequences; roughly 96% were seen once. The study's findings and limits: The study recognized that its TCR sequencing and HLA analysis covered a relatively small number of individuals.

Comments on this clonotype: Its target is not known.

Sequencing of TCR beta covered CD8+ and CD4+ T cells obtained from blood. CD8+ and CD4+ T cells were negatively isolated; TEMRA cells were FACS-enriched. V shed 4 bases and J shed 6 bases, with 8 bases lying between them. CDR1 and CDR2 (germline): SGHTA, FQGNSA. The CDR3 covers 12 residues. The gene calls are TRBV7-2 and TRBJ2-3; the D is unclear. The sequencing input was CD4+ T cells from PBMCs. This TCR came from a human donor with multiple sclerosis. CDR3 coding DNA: TGTGCCAGCAGCTCCTGGGCGGATACGCAGTATTTT. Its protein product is CASSSWADTQYF.